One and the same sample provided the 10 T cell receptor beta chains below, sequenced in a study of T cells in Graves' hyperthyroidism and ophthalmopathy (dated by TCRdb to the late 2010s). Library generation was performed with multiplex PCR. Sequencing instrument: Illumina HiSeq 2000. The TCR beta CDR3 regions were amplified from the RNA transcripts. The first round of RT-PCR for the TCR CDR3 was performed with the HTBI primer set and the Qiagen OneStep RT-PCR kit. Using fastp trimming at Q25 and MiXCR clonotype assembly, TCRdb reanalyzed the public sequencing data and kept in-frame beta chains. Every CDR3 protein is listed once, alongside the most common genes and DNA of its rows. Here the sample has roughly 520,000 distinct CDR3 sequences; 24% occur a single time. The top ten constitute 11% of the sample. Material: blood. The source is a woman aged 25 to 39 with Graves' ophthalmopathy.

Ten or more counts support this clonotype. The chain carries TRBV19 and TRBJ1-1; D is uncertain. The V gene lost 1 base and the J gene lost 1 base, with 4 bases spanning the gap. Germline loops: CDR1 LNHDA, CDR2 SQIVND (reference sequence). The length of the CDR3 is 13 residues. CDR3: CASSIGPNTEAFF. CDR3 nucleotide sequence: TGTGCCAGTAGTATAGGTCCGAACACTGAAGCTTTCTTT.

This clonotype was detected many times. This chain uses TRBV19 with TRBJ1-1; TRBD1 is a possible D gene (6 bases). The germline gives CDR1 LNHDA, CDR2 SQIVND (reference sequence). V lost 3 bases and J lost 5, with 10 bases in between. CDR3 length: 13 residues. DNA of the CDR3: TGTGCCAGTAGTATCGTGGGGGCGACTGAAGCTTTCTTT. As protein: CASSIVGATEAFF. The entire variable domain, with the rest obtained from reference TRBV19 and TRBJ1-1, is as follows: DGGITQSPKYLFRKEGQNVTLSCEQNLNHDAMYWYRQDPGQGLRLIYYSQIVNDFQKGDIAEGYSVSREKKESFPLTVTSAQKNPTAFYLCASSIVGATEAFFGQGTRLTVV.

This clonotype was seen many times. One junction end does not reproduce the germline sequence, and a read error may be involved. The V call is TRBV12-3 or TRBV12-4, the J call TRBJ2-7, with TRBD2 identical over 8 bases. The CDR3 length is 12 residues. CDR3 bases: TGTGCCAGCAGTCTCGGACTAGCCTTAAAGTTCTTC. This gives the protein CASSLGLALKFF.

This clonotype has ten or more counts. This chain's CDR3 is CASSMSYGYEQYF. In DNA form, the CDR3 reads TGTGCCAGTAGTATGTCTTACGGGTACGAGCAGTACTTC. V is TRBV19 and J is TRBJ2-7; D ambiguous. Germline V CDR1 and CDR2: LNHDA, SQIVND (reference sequence). The CDR3 has 13 residues. The germline V and J ends were trimmed by 3 bases and 4 bases, with 10 bases remaining between them.

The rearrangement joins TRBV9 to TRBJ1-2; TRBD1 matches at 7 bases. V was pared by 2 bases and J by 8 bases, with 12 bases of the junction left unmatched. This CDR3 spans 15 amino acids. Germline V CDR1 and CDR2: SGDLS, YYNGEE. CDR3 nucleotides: TGTGCCAGCAGCGTCCGGGACAGCCTTCGCCGGGGCTACACCTTC. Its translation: CASSVRDSLRRGYTF.

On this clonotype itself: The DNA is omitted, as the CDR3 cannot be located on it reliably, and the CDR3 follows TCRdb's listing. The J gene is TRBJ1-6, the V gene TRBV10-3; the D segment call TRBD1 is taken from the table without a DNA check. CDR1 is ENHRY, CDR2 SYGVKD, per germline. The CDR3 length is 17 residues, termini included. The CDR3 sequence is CAISESKVGAGNSPLHF.

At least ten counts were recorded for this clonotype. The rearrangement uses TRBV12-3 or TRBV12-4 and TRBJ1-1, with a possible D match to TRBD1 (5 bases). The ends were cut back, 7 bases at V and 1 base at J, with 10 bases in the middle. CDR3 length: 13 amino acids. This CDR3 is CASKLQENTEAFF. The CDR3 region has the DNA TGTGCCAGCAAGCTACAGGAGAACACTGAAGCTTTCTTT.

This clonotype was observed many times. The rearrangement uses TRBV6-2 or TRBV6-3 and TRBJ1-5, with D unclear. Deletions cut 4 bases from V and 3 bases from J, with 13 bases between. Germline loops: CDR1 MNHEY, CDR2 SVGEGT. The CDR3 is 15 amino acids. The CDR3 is CASSLVRALNQPQHF. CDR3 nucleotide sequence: TGTGCCAGCAGTTTGGTTCGGGCCCTCAATCAGCCCCAGCATTTT.

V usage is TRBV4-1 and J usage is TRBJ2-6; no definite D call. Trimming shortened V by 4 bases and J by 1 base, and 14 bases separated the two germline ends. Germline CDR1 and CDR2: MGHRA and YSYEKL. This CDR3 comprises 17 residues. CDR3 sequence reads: CASSPTSTLSGANVLTF. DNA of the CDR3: TGCGCCAGCAGCCCGACGAGTACCCTTTCTGGGGCCAACGTCCTGACTTTC.

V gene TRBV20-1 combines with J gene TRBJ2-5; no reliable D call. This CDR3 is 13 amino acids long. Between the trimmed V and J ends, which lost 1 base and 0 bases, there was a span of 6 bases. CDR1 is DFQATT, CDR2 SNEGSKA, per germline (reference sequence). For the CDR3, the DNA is TGCAGTGCTAGAGGCCTGTACCAAGAGACCCAGTACTTC. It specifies CSARGLYQETQYF.